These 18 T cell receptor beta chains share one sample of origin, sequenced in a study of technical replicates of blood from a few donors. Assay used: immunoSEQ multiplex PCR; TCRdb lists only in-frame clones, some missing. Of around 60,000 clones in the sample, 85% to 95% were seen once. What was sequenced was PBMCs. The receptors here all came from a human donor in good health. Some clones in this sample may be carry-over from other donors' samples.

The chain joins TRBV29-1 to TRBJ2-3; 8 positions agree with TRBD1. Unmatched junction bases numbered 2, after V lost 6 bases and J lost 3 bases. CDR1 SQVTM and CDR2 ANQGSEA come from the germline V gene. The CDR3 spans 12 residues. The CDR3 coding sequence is TGCAGCGTCGGACAGGGAACAGATACGCAGTATTTT. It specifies CSVGQGTDTQYF.

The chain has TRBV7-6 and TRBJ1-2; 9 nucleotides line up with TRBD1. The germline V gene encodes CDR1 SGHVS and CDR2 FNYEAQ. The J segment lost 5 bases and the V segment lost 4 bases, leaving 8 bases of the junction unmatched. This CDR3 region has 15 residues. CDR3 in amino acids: CASSSTGGGLYGYTF. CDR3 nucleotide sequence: TGTGCCAGCAGCTCGACAGGGGGGGGACTTTATGGCTACACCTTC.

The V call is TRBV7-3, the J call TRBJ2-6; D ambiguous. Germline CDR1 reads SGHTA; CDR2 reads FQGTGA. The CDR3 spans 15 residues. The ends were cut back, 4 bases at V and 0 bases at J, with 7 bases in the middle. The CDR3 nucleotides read TGTGCCAGCAGCTCTTTGAGCTCTGGGGCCAACGTCCTGACTTTC. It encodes CASSSLSSGANVLTF.

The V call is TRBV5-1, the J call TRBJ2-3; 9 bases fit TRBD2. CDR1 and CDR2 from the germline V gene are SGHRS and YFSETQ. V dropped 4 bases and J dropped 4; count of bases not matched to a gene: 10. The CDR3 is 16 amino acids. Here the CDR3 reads CASSRDAGGQADTQYF. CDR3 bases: TGCGCCAGCAGCCGGGACGCGGGGGGGCAGGCAGATACGCAGTATTTT.

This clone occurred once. In nucleotides, the CDR3 is TGTGCCAGCTCACCATTGATTACAGGGGAGAACACTGAAGCTTTCTTT. This gives the protein CASSPLITGENTEAFF. The V call is TRBV18, the J call TRBJ1-1, with 7 bases fitting TRBD1. The CDR3 totals 16 residues. Germline V CDR1 and CDR2: KGHSH, LQKENI. After removal of 2 bases from V and 1 base from J, the junction contained 7 bases not matched to a gene.

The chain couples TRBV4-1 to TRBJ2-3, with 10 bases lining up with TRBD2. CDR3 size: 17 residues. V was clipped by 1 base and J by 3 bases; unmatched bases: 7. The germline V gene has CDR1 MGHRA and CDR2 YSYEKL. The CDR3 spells CASSQALAGGQTDTQYF. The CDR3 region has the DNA TGCGCCAGCAGCCAAGCATTAGCGGGAGGCCAAACAGATACGCAGTATTTT.

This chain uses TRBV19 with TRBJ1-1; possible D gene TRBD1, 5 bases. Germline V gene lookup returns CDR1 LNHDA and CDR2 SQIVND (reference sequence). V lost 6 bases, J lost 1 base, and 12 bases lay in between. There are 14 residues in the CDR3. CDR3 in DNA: TGTGCCAGTAGCAAATCGACAGCGAACACTGAAGCTTTCTTT. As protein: CASSKSTANTEAFF.

CDR3 sequence: CASSQDLAEFYEQYF. CDR3 bases: TGTGCCAGCAGCCAAGATCTAGCGGAATTTTACGAGCAGTACTTC. The chain uses TRBV4-2 and TRBJ2-7; TRBD2 aligns across 7 bases. Germline CDR1 and CDR2: LGHNA and YNFKEQ. The CDR3 spans 15 residues. V lost 0 bases to trimming and J lost 4 bases; unmatched junction nucleotides: 6.

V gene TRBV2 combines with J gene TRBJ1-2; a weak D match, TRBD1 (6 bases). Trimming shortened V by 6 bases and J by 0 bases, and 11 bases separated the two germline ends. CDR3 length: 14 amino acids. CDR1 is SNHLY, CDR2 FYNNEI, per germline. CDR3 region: CASSAGATNYGYTF. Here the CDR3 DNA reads TGTGCCAGCAGCGCAGGGGCTACTAACTATGGCTACACCTTC.

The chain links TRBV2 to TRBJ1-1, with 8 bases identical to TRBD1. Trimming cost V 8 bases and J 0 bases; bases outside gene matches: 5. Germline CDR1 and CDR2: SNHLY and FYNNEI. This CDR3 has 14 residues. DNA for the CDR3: TGTGCCAGCCGGGACAGGCAGGTGAACACTGAAGCTTTCTTT. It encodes CASRDRQVNTEAFF.

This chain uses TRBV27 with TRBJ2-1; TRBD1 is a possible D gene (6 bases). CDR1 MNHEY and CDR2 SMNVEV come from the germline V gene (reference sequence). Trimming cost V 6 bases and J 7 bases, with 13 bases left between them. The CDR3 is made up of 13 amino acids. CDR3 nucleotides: TGTGCCAGCAGAAGGCAGGGGATAAATGAGCAGTTCTTC. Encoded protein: CASRRQGINEQFF.

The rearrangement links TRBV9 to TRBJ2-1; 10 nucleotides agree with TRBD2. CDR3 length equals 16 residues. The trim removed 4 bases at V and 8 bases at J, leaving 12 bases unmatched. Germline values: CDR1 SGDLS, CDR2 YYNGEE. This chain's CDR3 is CASSTMRSSGSDEQFF. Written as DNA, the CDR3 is TGTGCCAGCAGCACCATGCGGTCTAGCGGGAGTGATGAGCAGTTCTTC.

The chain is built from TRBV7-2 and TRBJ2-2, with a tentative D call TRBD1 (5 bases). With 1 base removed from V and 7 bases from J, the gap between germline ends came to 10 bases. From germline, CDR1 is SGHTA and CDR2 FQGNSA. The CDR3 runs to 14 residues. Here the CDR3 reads CASSLDLGLGELFF. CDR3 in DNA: TGTGCCAGCAGCTTAGATCTGGGGCTCGGGGAGCTGTTTTTT. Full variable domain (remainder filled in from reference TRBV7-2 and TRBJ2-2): GAGVSQSPSNKVTEKGKDVELRCDPISGHTALYWYRQSLGQGLEFLIYFQGNSAPDKSGLPSDRFSAERTGGSVSTLTIQRTQQEDSAVYLCASSLDLGLGELFFGEGSRLTVL.

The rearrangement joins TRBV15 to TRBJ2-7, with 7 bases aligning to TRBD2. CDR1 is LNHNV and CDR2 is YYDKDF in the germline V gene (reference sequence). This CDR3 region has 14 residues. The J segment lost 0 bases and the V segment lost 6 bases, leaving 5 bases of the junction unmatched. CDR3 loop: CATSWGGSSYEQYF. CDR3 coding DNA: TGTGCCACCAGTTGGGGGGGGAGCTCCTACGAGCAGTACTTC.

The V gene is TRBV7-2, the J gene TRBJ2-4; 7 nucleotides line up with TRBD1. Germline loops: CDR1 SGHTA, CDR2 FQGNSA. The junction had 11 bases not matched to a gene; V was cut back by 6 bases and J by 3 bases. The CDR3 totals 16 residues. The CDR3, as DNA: TGTGCCAGCAGGGGGATACAGGGGACCTACAAAAACATTCAGTACTTC. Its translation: CASRGIQGTYKNIQYF. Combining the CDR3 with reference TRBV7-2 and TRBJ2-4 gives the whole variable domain GAGVSQSPSNKVTEKGKDVELRCDPISGHTALYWYRQSLGQGLEFLIYFQGNSAPDKSGLPSDRFSAERTGGSVSTLTIQRTQQEDSAVYLCASRGIQGTYKNIQYFGAGTRLSVL.

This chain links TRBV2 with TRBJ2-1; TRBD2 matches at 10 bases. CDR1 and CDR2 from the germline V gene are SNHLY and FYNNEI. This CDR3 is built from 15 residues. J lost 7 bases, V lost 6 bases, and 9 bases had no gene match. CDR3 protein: CASSAGTSERNEQFF. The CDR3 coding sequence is TGTGCCAGCAGCGCCGGGACTAGCGAAAGAAATGAGCAGTTCTTC. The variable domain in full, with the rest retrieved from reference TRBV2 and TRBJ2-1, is EPEVTQTPSHQVTQMGQEVILRCVPISNHLYFYWYRQILGQKVEFLVSFYNNEISEKSEIFDDQFSVERPDGSNFTLKIRSTKLEDSAMYFCASSAGTSERNEQFFGPGTRLTVL.

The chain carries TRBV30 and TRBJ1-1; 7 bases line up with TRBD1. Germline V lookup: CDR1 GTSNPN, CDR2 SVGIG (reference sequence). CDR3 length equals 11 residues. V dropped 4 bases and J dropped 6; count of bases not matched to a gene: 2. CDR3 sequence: CAWIQGAEAFF. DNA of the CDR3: TGTGCCTGGATTCAGGGGGCTGAAGCTTTCTTT.

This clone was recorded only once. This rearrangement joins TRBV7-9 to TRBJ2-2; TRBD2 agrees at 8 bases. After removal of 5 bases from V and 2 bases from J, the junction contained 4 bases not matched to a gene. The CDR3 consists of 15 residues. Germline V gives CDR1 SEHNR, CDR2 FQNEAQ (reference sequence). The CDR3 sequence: CASSPSGQNTGELFF. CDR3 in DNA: TGTGCCAGCAGCCCTAGCGGGCAAAACACCGGGGAGCTGTTTTTT.